Sequencing of this TCR beta chain was carried out in a study of vaccination effects on CD4 cells after COVID-19. Looking at the study overall: Each person got two doses of an mRNA SARS-CoV-2 vaccine, BNT162b2 or mRNA-1273. General study findings and limits: In healthy vaccinees, only 1 of 255 vaccine-induced clones cross-reacted with common cold coronaviruses.

Before sequencing took place, the ViraFEST assay used viral peptide pools to expand antigen-specific CD4+ T cells. Cultured cells yielded isolated CD4+ T cells after nine to ten days. Nucleocapsid antibodies were negative in the vaccine recipients, who had never had SARS-CoV-2 infection. Some 2 million PBMC were placed in each well, which was supplemented with approximately 9.9 IU/ml IL-2 and around 10 ug/ml peptides. A half-medium replacement with IL-2 medium was carried out on days 3 and 7. Clones were read by immunoSEQ multiplex PCR, and TCRdb kept only the in-frame ones, dropping some. The sample yields 52,000 or so clones, around 67% seen once. As to this clone: Its specificity is unknown.

CDR3 length: 13 residues. V gave up 6 bases and J gave up 8 bases; unmatched junction bases: 8. Germline V gene sequence: CDR1 MNHEY, CDR2 SVGAGI. This material consisted of CD4+ T cells from PBMCs cultured with SARS-CoV-2 spike peptides, taken before COVID-19 vaccination. The chain has TRBV6-5 and TRBJ1-2, with TRBD1 matching 8 bases. The clonotype originates from a human donor who received a COVID-19 vaccine. The CDR3 bases are TGTGCCAGCAGAGCAGGGGGCAGGGGGGGCTACACCTTC. This gives the protein CASRAGGRGGYTF.